The clone carrying this T cell receptor beta chain occurred once. The sample belongs to a study of OX40 agonist ivuxolimab in advanced cancers. The protocol was immunoSEQ multiplex PCR, while the TCRdb copy is restricted to in-frame clones and leaves out a portion. The sample holds about 75,000 clones; around 86% are singletons and the top ten take about 8.6%. The CDR3 totals 15 residues. Germline V gene lookup returns CDR1 SGHNT and CDR2 YYREEE (reference sequence). V was cut by 7 bases and J by 0 bases, with 16 bases left in between. Blood sampling was done at baseline, cycle 4 day 1, and cycle 7 day 1.

This sequence joins TRBV5-4 and TRBJ1-1; D might be TRBD1 (5 bases). The sequencing used CD4+ or CD8+ T cells sorted from blood, collected in a trial of the OX40 agonist ivuxolimab. This clonotype was obtained from an adult with an advanced solid tumor such as melanoma, head and neck, liver or kidney cancer. The CDR3 nucleotides read TGTGCCAGCGCCCGGGGGGATTTCATGAACACTGAAGCTTTCTTT. It encodes CASARGDFMNTEAFF.